This T cell receptor beta chain was retrieved from a study of blood T cell repertoires in COVID-19. Across the whole study: The analysed material was cDNA or gDNA that came from T cells, B-cell-depleted T cells, or PBMCs.

Germline V lookup: CDR1 KGHDR, CDR2 SFDVKD. The CDR3 loop spans 16 amino acids. V shed 5 bases and J 6 bases; nucleotides not matched to a gene: 6. Study processing details: Estimation of nucleated cell counts was performed using reference gene primer amplification. Assay: immunoSEQ multiplex PCR; the TCRdb copy retains only in-frame clones and omits some. V and J calls and clone size come straight from that table; D and trimming were deduced from the DNA. The data show 55,000 to 65,000 clones, approximately 89% seen once. The sample comprised peripheral blood. This sequence was found in a man aged 55 to 70 with active or convalescent COVID-19. The V and J genes are TRBV24-1 and TRBJ2-2; 12 bases map to TRBD1. CDR3 in amino acids: CATSGGQGALPGELFF. The CDR3 DNA reads TGTGCCACCAGTGGGGGACAGGGGGCCCTCCCCGGGGAGCTGTTTTTT.